This TCR beta chain was captured in a study of T cell changes during pregnancy in multiple sclerosis. Assay: immunoSEQ multiplex PCR; the TCRdb copy retains only in-frame clones and omits some. This table has around 42,000 clones, 91% appearing once. Between the trimmed V and J ends, which lost 3 bases and 10 bases, there was a span of 17 bases. Germline V gene data show CDR1 as SGDLS and CDR2 as YYNGEE. CDR3 length equals 14 residues. The V call is TRBV9, the J call TRBJ2-1, with D perhaps matching TRBD2 (6 bases). The sample was CD4+ T cells from peripheral blood mononuclear cells, taken after pregnancy. The receptor was isolated from a female donor in good health, enrolled as a control in a pregnancy study. As DNA, the CDR3 is TGTGCCAGCAGCGGAAGGGTTCGGGAGCCCGAGCAGTTCTTC. Protein: CASSGRVREPEQFF.